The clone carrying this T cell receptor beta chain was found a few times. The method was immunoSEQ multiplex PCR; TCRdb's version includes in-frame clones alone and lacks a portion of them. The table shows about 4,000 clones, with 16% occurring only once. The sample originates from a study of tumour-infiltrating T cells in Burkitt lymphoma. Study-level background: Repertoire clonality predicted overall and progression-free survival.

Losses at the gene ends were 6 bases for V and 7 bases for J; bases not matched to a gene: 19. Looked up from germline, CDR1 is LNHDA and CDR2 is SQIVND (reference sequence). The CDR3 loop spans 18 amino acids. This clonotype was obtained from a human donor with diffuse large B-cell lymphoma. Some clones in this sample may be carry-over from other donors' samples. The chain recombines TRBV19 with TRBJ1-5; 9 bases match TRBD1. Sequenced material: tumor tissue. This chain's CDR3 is CASSPPDRGRVGRQPQHF. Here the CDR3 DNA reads TGTGCCAGTAGCCCTCCGGACAGGGGAAGGGTTGGTCGGCAGCCCCAGCATTTT.